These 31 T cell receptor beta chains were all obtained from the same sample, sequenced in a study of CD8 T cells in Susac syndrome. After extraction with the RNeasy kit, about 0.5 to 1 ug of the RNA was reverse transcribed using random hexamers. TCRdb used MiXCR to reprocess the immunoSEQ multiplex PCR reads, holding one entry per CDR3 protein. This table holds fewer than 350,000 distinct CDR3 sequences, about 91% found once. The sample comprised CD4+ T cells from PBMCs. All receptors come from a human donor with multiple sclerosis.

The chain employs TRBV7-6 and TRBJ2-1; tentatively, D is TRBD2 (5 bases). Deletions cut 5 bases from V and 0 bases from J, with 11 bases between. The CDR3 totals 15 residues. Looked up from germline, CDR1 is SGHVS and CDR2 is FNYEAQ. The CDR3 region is CASSHTTSSYNEQFF. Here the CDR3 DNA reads TGTGCCAGCAGCCATACTACTAGCTCCTACAATGAGCAGTTCTTC.

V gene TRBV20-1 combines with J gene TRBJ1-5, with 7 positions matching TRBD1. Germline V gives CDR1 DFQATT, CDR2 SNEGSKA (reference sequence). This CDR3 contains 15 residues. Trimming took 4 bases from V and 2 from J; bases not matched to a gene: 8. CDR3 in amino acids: CSATQGSYGNQPQHF. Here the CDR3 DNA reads TGCAGTGCTACACAGGGGTCTTACGGCAATCAGCCCCAGCATTTT.

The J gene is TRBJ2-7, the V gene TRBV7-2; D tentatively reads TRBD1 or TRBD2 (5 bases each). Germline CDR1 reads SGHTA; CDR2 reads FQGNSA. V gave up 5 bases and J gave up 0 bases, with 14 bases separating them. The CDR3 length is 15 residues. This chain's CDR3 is CASSITGTGSYEQYF. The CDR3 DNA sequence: TGTGCCAGCAGCATAACCGGGACCGGCTCCTACGAGCAGTACTTC.

The CDR3 sequence is CASSAPGTSGGAIEQFF. In DNA, the CDR3 is TGTGCCAGCAGCGCCCCCGGGACTAGCGGGGGGGCTATCGAGCAGTTCTTC. This chain connects TRBV9 to TRBJ2-1; 16 bases agree with TRBD2. The V and J ends lost 3 bases and 10 bases, in that order; junction bases with no gene match: 10. Germline CDR1 reads SGDLS; CDR2 reads YYNGEE. The CDR3 contains 17 residues.

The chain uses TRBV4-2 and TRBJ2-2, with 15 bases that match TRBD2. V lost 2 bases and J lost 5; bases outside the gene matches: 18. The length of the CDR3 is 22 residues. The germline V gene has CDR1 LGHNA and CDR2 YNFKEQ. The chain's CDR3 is CASSQPSIARTSGRVKTGELFF. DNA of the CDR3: TGTGCCAGCAGCCAACCCTCGATCGCCAGGACTAGCGGGAGGGTAAAGACCGGGGAGCTGTTTTTT.

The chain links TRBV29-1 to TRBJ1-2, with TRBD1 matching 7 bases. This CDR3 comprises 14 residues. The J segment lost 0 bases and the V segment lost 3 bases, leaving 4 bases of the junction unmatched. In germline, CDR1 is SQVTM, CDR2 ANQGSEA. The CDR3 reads CSVEGQRANYGYTF. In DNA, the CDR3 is TGCAGCGTTGAGGGACAGCGAGCTAACTATGGCTACACCTTC.

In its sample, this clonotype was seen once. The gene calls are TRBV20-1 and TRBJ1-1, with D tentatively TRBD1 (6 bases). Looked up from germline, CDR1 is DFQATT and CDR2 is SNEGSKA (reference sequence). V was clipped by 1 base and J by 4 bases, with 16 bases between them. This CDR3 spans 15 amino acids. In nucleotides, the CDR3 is TGCAGTGCTAGAGGTTTTGGGGGACATTCCACTGAAGCTTTCTTT. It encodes CSARGFGGHSTEAFF.

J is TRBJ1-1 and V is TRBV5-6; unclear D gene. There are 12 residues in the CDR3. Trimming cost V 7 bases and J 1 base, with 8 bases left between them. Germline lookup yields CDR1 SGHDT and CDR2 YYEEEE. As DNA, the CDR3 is TGTGCCAGCCTATATCGGAACACTGAAGCTTTCTTT. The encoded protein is CASLYRNTEAFF.

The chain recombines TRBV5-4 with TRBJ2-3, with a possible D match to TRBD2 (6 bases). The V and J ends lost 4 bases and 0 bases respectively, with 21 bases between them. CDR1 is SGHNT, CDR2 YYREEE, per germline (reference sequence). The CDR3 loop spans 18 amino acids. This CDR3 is CASSGRAGIASSTDTQYF. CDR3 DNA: TGTGCCAGCAGCGGGCGGGCGGGGATCGCTTCTAGCACAGATACGCAGTATTTT.

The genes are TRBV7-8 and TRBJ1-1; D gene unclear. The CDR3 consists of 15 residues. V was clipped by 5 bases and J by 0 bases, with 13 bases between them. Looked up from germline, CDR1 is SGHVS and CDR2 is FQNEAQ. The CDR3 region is CASSVQVGLNTEAFF. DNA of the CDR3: TGTGCCAGCAGCGTTCAGGTGGGGTTGAACACTGAAGCTTTCTTT.

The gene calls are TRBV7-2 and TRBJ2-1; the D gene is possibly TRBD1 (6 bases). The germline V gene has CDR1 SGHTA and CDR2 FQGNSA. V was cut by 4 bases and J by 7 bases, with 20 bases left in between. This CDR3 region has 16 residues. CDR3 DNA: TGTGCCAGCAGCTCCCGTCGGTCAGGGGTTGGTAATGAGCAGTTCTTC. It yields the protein CASSSRRSGVGNEQFF.

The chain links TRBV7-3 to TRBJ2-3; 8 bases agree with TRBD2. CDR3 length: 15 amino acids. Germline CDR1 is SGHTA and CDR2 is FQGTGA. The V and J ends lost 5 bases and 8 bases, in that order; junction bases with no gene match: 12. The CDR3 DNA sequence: TGTGCCAGCAGCCCCTCAGCGGGAGAAGGTGGTACGCAGTATTTT. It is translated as CASSPSAGEGGTQYF.

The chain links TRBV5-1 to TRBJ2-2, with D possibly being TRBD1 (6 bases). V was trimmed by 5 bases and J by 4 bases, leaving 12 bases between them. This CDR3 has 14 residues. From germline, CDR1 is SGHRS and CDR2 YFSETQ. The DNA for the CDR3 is TGCGCCAGCAGTGGGCTGGGGGCCACCGGGGAGCTGTTTTTT. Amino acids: CASSGLGATGELFF.

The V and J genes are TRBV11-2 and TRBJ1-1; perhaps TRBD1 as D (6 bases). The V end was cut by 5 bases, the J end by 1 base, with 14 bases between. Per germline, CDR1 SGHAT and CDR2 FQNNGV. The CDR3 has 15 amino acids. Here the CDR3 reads CASSIQGKENTEAFF. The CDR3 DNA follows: TGTGCCAGCAGCATACAGGGTAAGGAGAACACTGAAGCTTTCTTT.

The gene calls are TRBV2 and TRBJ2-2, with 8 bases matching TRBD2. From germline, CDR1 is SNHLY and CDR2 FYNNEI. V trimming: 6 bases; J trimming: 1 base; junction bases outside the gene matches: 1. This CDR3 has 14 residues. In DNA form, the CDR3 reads TGTGCCAGCAGGGGACTAGGGAACACCGGGGAGCTGTTTTTT. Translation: CASRGLGNTGELFF.

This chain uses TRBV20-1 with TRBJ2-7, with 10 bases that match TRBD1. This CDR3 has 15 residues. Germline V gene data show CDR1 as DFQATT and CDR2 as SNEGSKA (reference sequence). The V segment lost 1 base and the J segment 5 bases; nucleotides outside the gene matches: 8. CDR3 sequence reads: CSARVWDRGNDEQYF. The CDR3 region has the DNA TGCAGTGCTAGAGTGTGGGACAGGGGAAACGACGAGCAGTACTTC.

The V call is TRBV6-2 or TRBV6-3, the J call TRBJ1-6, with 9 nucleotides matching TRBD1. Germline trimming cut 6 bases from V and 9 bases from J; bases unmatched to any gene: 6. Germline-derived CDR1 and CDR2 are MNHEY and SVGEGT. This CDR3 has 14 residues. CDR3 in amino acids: CASSTGTGSSPLHF. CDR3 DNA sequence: TGTGCCAGCAGCACCGGGACAGGGAGTTCACCCCTCCACTTT.

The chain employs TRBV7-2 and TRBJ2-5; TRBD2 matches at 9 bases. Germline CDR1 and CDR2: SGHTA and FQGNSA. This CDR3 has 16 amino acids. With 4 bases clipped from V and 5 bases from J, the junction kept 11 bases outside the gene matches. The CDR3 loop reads CASSWPGTSLLETQYF. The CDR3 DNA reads TGTGCCAGCAGCTGGCCCGGGACTAGCCTATTGGAGACCCAGTACTTC.

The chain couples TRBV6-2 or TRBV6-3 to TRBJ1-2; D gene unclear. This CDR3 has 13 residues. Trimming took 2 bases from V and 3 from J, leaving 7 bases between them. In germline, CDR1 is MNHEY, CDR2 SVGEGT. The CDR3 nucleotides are TGTGCCAGCAGTTACGCCCAGGACTATGGCTACACCTTC. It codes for CASSYAQDYGYTF.

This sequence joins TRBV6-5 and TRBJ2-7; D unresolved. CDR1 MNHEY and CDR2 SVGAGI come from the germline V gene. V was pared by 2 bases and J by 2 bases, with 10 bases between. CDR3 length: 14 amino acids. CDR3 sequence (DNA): TGTGCCAGCAGTTACACCGGGCCCGCCTACGAGCAGTACTTC. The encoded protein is CASSYTGPAYEQYF.

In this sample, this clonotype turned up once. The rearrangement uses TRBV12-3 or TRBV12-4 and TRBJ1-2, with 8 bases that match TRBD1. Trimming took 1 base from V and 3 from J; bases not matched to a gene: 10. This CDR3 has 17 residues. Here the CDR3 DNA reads TGTGCCAGCAGTTTAGGGGCCGGACAGGGAGCGGACTATGGCTACACCTTC. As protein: CASSLGAGQGADYGYTF.

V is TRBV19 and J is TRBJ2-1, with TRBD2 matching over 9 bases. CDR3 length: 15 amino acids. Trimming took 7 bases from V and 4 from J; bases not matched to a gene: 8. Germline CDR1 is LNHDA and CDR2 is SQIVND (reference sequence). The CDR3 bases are TGTGCCAGTACCCCAGGGAGCGGGGGGTACAATGAGCAGTTCTTC. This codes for CASTPGSGGYNEQFF. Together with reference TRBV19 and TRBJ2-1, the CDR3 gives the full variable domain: DGGITQSPKYLFRKEGQNVTLSCEQNLNHDAMYWYRQDPGQGLRLIYYSQIVNDFQKGDIAEGYSVSREKKESFPLTVTSAQKNPTAFYLCASTPGSGGYNEQFFGPGTRLTVL.

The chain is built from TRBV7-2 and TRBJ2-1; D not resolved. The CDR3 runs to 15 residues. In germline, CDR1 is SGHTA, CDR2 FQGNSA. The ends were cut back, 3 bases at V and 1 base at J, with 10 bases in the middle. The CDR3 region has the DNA TGTGCCAGCAGCTTGGGGTTCATATCCTACAATGAGCAGTTCTTC. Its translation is CASSLGFISYNEQFF.

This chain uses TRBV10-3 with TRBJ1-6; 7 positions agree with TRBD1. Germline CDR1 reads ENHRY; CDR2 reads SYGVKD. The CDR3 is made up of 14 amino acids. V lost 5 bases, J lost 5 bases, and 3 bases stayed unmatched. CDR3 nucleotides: TGTGCCATCAGTCGGACAGGCGATAATTCACCCCTCCACTTT. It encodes CAISRTGDNSPLHF.

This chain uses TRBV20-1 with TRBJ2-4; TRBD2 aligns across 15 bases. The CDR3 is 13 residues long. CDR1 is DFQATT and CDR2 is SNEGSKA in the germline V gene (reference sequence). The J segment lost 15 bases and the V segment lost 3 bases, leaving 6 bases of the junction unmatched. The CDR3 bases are TGCAGTGCTAGTGGGACTAGCGGGGGGCCTCCGTACTTC. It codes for CSASGTSGGPPYF.

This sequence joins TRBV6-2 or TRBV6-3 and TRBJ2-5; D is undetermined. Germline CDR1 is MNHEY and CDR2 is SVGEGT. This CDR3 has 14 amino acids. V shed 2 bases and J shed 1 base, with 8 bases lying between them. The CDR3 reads CASSYTRAQETQYF. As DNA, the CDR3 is TGTGCCAGCAGTTACACCCGAGCCCAAGAGACCCAGTACTTC.

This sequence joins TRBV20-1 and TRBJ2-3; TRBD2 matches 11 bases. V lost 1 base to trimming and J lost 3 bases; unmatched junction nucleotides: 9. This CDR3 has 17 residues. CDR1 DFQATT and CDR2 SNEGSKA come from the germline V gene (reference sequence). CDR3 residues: CSARVGLAGGRTDTQYF. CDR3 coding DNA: TGCAGTGCTAGAGTGGGCCTAGCGGGGGGCCGGACAGATACGCAGTATTTT.

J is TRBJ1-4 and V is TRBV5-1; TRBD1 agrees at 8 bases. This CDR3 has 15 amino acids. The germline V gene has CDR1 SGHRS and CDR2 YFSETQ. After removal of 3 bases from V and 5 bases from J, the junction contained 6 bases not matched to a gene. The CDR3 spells CASSSGQGGNEKLFF. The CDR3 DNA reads TGCGCCAGCAGCTCCGGACAGGGTGGGAATGAAAAACTGTTTTTT.

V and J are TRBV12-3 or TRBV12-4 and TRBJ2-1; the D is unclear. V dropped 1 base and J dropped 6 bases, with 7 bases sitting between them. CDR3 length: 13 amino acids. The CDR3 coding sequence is TGTGCCAGCAGTTTAGTGCCAGGCAATGAGCAGTTCTTC. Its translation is CASSLVPGNEQFF.

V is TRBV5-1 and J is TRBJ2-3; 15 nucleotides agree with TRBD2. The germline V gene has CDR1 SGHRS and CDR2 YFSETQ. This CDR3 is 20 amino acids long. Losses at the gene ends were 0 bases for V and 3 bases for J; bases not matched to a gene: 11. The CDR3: CASSLAPGLAGGPGTDTQYF. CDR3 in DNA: TGCGCCAGCAGCTTGGCCCCCGGACTAGCGGGAGGGCCTGGTACAGATACGCAGTATTTT.

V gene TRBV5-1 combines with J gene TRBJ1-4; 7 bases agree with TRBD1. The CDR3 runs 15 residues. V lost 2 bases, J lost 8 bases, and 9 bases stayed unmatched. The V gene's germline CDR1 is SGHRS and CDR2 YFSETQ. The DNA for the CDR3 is TGCGCCAGCAGCTTTACAGGGGAGAAGGACGAAAAACTGTTTTTT. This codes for CASSFTGEKDEKLFF.